The 14 T cell receptor beta chains presented below share a single source sample, sequenced in a study of cytotoxic CD8 clonotypes in ibrutinib-treated CLL. The assay was immunoSEQ multiplex PCR, and TCRdb's table has in-frame clones only and misses some. The sample lists 150,000 to 200,000 clones, nearly 90% occurring once. Specimen: PBMCs, collected at disease progression, from a patient treated with ibrutinib. Receptor source: a human donor with chronic lymphocytic leukemia.

The chain couples TRBV28 to TRBJ1-1; 9 bases line up with TRBD1. J was trimmed by 5 bases and V by 5 bases; bases with no gene match: 3. CDR3 length equals 13 residues. Germline assignment: CDR1 MDHEN and CDR2 SYDVKM. The CDR3 sequence is CASSDRGKTEAFF. CDR3 nucleotides: TGTGCCAGCAGTGACAGGGGGAAGACTGAAGCTTTCTTT.

The chain joins TRBV19 to TRBJ2-1; tentatively, D is TRBD2 (5 bases). V was shortened by 0 bases and J by 6 bases, with 18 bases between the two germline ends. Germline V gives CDR1 LNHDA, CDR2 SQIVND (reference sequence). This CDR3 is 17 amino acids long. The CDR3 spells CASSIDGKPLGSNEQFF. The CDR3 nucleotides read TGTGCCAGTAGTATAGACGGGAAACCTCTAGGTTCCAATGAGCAGTTCTTC.

The genes are TRBV28 and TRBJ2-7; 11 bases are a match to TRBD2. With 4 bases clipped from V and 4 bases from J, the junction kept 6 bases outside the gene matches. Looked up from germline, CDR1 is MDHEN and CDR2 is SYDVKM. The CDR3 covers 15 residues. CDR3 nucleotides: TGTGCCAGCAGTTCACTAGCGGGAGAGGCTTACGAGCAGTACTTC. Its protein is CASSSLAGEAYEQYF.

The chain combines TRBV29-1 with TRBJ2-3; tentative D call: TRBD2 (5 bases). Trimming took off 1 base at V and 5 bases at J, with 25 bases between the two ends. Germline lookup yields CDR1 SQVTM and CDR2 ANQGSEA. The CDR3 totals 18 residues. The CDR3 DNA sequence: TGCAGCGTTGAAGGGCCCGGTGGTCCCTCTGAGGGAGAAGATACGCAGTATTTT. As protein: CSVEGPGGPSEGEDTQYF.

The rearrangement links TRBV28 to TRBJ2-7, with 7 positions matching TRBD1. This CDR3 has 13 residues. Germline CDR1 and CDR2: MDHEN and SYDVKM. V was clipped by 8 bases and J by 3 bases; unmatched bases: 7. CDR3 sequence: CASGQETNYEQYF. The CDR3 nucleotides are TGTGCCAGCGGACAGGAGACTAACTACGAGCAGTACTTC. The full variable domain, completed using reference TRBV28 and TRBJ2-7, is DVKVTQSSRYLVKRTGEKVFLECVQDMDHENMFWYRQDPGLGLRLIYFSYDVKMKEKGDIPEGYSVSREKKERFSLILESASTNQTSMYLCASGQETNYEQYFGPGTRLTVT.

The CDR3 region has the DNA TGTGCCAGCAGTTTACCGGGACAGGGCAGAAATGAGCAGTTCTTC. Residues: CASSLPGQGRNEQFF. This rearrangement joins TRBV28 to TRBJ2-1; TRBD1 aligns across 9 bases. This CDR3 region has 15 residues. Germline V gene sequence: CDR1 MDHEN, CDR2 SYDVKM. The junction had 6 bases not matched to a gene; V was cut back by 2 bases and J by 7 bases.

The gene calls are TRBV19 and TRBJ2-7; D uncertain. Germline V gene sequence: CDR1 LNHDA, CDR2 SQIVND (reference sequence). The length of the CDR3 is 13 residues. Deletions cut 6 bases from V and 2 bases from J, with 11 bases between. For the CDR3, the DNA is TGTGCCAGTAGGGCCGGCAATCCCTACGAGCAGTACTTC. This gives the protein CASRAGNPYEQYF.

This chain joins TRBV7-6 and TRBJ1-1; no reliable D call. Germline V gene data show CDR1 as SGHVS and CDR2 as FNYEAQ. Trimming took off 2 bases at V and 6 bases at J, with 13 bases between the two ends. The length of the CDR3 is 14 residues. The CDR3 DNA follows: TGTGCCAGCAGCTTAATAACAGAAAACGCTGAAGCTTTCTTT. Amino acid sequence: CASSLITENAEAFF.

This clone has just a few counts. The chain carries TRBV11-3 and TRBJ2-1; D is unresolved. The germline CDR1 and CDR2 sequences are SGHNT and YENEEA. Trimming left V 2 bases short and J 7 bases short, with 6 bases between. This CDR3 is 12 amino acids long. The CDR3: CASSLFVNEQFF. DNA of the CDR3: TGTGCCAGCAGCTTATTTGTGAATGAGCAGTTCTTC.

The gene calls are TRBV28 and TRBJ2-7; D is perhaps TRBD1 or TRBD2 (5 bases each). Germline V gene data show CDR1 as MDHEN and CDR2 as SYDVKM. This CDR3 is built from 14 residues. V was pared by 3 bases and J by 3 bases, with 12 bases between. The CDR3 region is CASSFFRDLYEQYF. The CDR3 nucleotides read TGTGCCAGCAGTTTCTTCAGGGACCTCTACGAGCAGTACTTC.

This clone appeared once. The chain combines TRBV13 with TRBJ1-2; 7 bases align to TRBD1. J was trimmed by 8 bases and V by 1 base; bases with no gene match: 4. Germline assignment: CDR1 PRHDT and CDR2 FYEKMQ (reference sequence). The CDR3 spans 13 residues. The CDR3 reads CASSLDRGAGYTF. CDR3 nucleotide sequence: TGTGCCAGCAGCTTAGACAGGGGCGCGGGCTACACCTTC.

This clone was seen only once. V gene TRBV28 combines with J gene TRBJ2-5; 7 bases are a match to TRBD2. The DNA matches TRBJ2-7 better at its end, which makes the J call doubtful. Germline V gives CDR1 MDHEN, CDR2 SYDVKM. The CDR3 runs 17 residues. The CDR3 DNA reads TGTGCCAGCAGCTATGTAGAAACTAGCGTCAGCTCCTACGAGCAGTACTTC. Its translation is CASSYVETSVSSYEQYF.

This clone was recorded once. The V and J genes are TRBV10-3 and TRBJ2-7; 8 bases agree with TRBD1. Looked up from germline, CDR1 is ENHRY and CDR2 is SYGVKD. With V trimmed by 7 bases and J by 2 bases, 10 bases remained unmatched. CDR3 length: 15 residues. CDR3 DNA sequence: TGTGCCATCAAGCGGTTGGGACAGGAGACCTACGAGCAGTACTTC. As protein: CAIKRLGQETYEQYF.

In this sample, this clone turned up a few times. The chain is built from TRBV9 and TRBJ1-3, with TRBD1 matching 7 bases. The CDR3 sequence is 16 residues long. Trimming cost V 0 bases and J 4 bases; bases outside gene matches: 7. The germline gives CDR1 SGDLS, CDR2 YYNGEE. CDR3 DNA sequence: TGTGCCAGCAGCGTAGCTACAGGGGCGGTGGGAAACACCATATATTTT. It is translated as CASSVATGAVGNTIYF.